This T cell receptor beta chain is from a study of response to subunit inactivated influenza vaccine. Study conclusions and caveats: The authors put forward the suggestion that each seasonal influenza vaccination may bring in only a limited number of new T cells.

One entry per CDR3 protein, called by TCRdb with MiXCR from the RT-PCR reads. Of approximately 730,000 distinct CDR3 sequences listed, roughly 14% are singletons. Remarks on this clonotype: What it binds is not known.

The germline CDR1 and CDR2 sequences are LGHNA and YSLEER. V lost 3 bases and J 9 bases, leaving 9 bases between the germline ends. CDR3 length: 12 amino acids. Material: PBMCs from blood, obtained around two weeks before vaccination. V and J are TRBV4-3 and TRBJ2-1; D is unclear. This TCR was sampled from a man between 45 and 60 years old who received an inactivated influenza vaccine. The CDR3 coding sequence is TGCGCCAGCAGCCAGGGGAAAAGTGAGCAGTTCTTC. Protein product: CASSQGKSEQFF.